This T cell receptor beta chain was recovered during a study of cytomegalovirus exposure and HLA in healthy donors. Study conclusions and caveats: Researchers catalogued about 160 TCR beta chains as cytomegalovirus-associated. Later analysis placed DRB1 highest and HLA-C lowest in TCR association rates, which differed by HLA locus. Trimming of TCR beta V- and J-genes showed a link, identified in a later analysis, to a missense DCLRE1C variant. Within an earlier analysis, most TCR beta V segments proved productive either about 87% or about 30% of the time.

With V trimmed by 6 bases and J by 7 bases, 11 bases remained unmatched. Germline V gives CDR1 SGHDT, CDR2 YYEEEE. The CDR3 totals 15 residues. This clone is a singleton in its sample. Its antigen remains unidentified. Primers included in the PCR were 60 Vbeta and 13 Jbeta primers. Clones were sequenced by immunoSEQ multiplex PCR, and TCRdb holds only the in-frame ones, with some missing. The sample yields under 150,000 clones, roughly four fifths seen once. V and J are TRBV5-6 and TRBJ2-1; 9 bases match TRBD2. Specimen: PBMCs. This sequence originates from a middle-aged woman in good health and CMV-seropositive. CDR3 sequence: CASKEAGGPENEQFF. The CDR3 DNA reads TGTGCCAGCAAAGAGGCGGGAGGGCCAGAGAATGAGCAGTTCTTC.